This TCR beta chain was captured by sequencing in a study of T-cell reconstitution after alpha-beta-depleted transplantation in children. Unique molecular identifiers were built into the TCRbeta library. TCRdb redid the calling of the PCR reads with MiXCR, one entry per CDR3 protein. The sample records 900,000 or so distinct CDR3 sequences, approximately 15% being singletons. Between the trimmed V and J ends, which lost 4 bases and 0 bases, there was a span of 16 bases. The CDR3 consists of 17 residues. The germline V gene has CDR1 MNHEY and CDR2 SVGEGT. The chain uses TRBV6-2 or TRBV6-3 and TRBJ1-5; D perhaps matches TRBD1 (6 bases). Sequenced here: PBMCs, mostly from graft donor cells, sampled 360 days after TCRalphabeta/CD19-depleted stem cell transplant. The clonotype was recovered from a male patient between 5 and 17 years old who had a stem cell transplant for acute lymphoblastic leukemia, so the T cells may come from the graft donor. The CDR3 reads CASSLIRDINSNQPQHF. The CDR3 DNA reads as TGTGCCAGCAGTTTAATAAGGGACATCAATAGCAATCAGCCCCAGCATTTT.